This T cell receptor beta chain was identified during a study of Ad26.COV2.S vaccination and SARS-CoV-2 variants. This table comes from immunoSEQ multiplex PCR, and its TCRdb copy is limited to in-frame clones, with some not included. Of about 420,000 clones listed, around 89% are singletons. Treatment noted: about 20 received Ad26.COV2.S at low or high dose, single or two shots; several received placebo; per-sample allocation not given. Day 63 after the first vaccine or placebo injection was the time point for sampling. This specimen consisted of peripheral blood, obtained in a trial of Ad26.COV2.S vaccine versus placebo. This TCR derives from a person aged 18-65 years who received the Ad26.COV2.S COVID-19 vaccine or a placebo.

CDR3 sequence reads: CASSYSGADIQYF. CDR3 DNA sequence: TGTGCCAGCAGTTATTCAGGGGCGGACATTCAGTACTTC. This chain uses TRBV6-6 with TRBJ2-4, with a possible D match to TRBD1 (6 bases). The V gene's germline CDR1 is MNHNY and CDR2 SVGAGI (reference sequence). The CDR3 has 13 amino acids. Trimming took 3 bases from V and 8 from J, leaving 11 bases between them.